The TCR beta chain under discussion was sequenced for a study of blood T cell repertoires in COVID-19. Turning to the study itself: Samples taken during acute and convalescent COVID-19 were collected in the United States, Italy and Spain. Sources were T cells, B-cell-depleted T cells, or PBMCs; the material itself was cDNA or gDNA.

The V and J ends lost 2 bases and 3 bases respectively, with 13 bases between them. The CDR3 length is 15 residues. Germline V CDR1 and CDR2: LNHDA, SQIVND (reference sequence). Study processing details: Nucleated cell counts were estimated from reference gene primer amplification. Here immunoSEQ multiplex PCR was the method, and the copy in TCRdb shows in-frame clones only, minus some. Clone size and V and J calls were adopted from that table, with D and trimming inferred from the DNA. The sample lists 110,000 to 150,000 clones, approximately 80% occurring once. The TCR originated in a human donor in a cohort sampled during active COVID-19. Sequencing used peripheral blood. The chain joins TRBV19 to TRBJ1-1, with D unclear. The DNA of the CDR3 is TGTGCCAGTAGTATAAACCCGAGCTTTGACACTGAAGCTTTCTTT. Translation: CASSINPSFDTEAFF.